The sequence of this T cell receptor (beta chain) was determined in a study of post-analysis software for immune sequencing data. cDNA libraries for TCR beta contained unique molecular identifiers. MiXCR, run by TCRdb on the PCR reads, gives a single entry per CDR3 protein. The table shows hundreds of thousands of distinct CDR3 sequences, with around 64% occurring only once. This receptor was taken from a girl aged 2-9 years with multiple sclerosis. Sequenced sample: blood.

The CDR3 reads CSARPPLSYNEQFF. CDR3 nucleotides: TGCAGTGCTAGACCCCCCCTTTCCTACAATGAGCAGTTCTTC. The chain couples TRBV20-1 to TRBJ2-1; D is ambiguous. The CDR3 runs to 14 residues. The germline CDR1 and CDR2 sequences are DFQATT and SNEGSKA (reference sequence). Trimming stripped 2 bases from V and 1 base from J, with 9 bases between.